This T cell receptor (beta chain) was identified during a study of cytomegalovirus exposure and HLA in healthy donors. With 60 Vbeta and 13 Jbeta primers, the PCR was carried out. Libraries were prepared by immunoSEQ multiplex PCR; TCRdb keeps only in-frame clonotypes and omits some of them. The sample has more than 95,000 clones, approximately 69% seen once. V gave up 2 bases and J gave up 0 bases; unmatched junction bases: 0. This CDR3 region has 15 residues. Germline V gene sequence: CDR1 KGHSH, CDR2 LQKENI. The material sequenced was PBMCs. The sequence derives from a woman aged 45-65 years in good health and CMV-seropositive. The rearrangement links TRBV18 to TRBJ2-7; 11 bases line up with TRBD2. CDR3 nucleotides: TGTGCCAGCTCACCAGGGACTAGCGGCTCCTACGAGCAGTACTTC. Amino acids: CASSPGTSGSYEQYF. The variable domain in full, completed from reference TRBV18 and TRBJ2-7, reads NAGVMQNPRHLVRRRGQEARLRCSPMKGHSHVYWYRQLPEEGLKFMVYLQKENIIDESGMPKERFSAEFPKEGPSILRIQQVVRGDSAAYFCASSPGTSGSYEQYFGPGTRLTVT.